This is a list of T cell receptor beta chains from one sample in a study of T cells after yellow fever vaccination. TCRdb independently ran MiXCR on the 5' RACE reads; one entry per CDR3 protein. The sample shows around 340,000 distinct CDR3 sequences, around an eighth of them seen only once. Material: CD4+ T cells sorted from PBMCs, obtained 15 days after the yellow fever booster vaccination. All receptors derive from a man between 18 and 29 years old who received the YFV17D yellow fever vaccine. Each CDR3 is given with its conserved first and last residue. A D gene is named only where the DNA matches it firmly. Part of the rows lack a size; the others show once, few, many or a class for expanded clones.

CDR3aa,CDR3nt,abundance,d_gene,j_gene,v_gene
CASKRGSNEKLFF,TGCGCCAGCAAGCGGGGCTCTAATGAAAAACTGTTTTTT,few,NA,TRBJ1-4,TRBV5-1
CASSPQRYYNEQFF,TGTGCCAGCAGCCCTCAGCGGTATTACAATGAGCAGTTCTTC,NA,NA,TRBJ2-1,TRBV7-2
CASSLDTTGGYTF,TGTGCCAGCAGTTTAGACACCACGGGCGGCTACACCTTC,NA,NA,TRBJ1-2,TRBV12-3/TRBV12-4
CASSQPRARTREQFF,TGCGCCAGCAGCCAACCCAGGGCCCGCACAAGGGAGCAGTTCTTC,few,NA,TRBJ2-1,TRBV4-1
CASSSGTGEGHQPQHF,TGTGCCAGCAGTTCGGGGACAGGGGAGGGCCATCAGCCCCAGCATTTT,NA,TRBD1,TRBJ1-5,TRBV28
CASSYERVSYNEQFF,TGTGCCAGCAGTTACGAGCGGGTCTCCTACAATGAGCAGTTCTTC,few,NA,TRBJ2-1,TRBV6-5
CASSYEPLGTQYF,TGTGCCAGCAGTTACGAGCCTTTGGGGACCCAGTACTTC,NA,NA,TRBJ2-5,TRBV6-2/TRBV6-3
CASSQDRTGELFF,TGCGCCAGCAGCCAAGATCGGACCGGGGAGCTGTTTTTT,many,NA,TRBJ2-2,TRBV4-3
CASSLTGANGYTF,TGTGCCAGCAGCTTGACAGGGGCGAACGGCTACACCTTC,few,TRBD1,TRBJ1-2,TRBV7-9
CASSLRRDGNTIYF,TGTGCCAGCAGTCTACGCCGGGACGGAAACACCATATATTTT,many,NA,TRBJ1-3,TRBV12-3/TRBV12-4
CASSEQGVGEKLFF,TGTGCCAGCAGTGAACAGGGGGTGGGCGAAAAACTGTTTTTT,NA,TRBD1,TRBJ1-4,TRBV6-1
CSARDPRLAGAEEQYF,TGCAGTGCTAGAGACCCTAGACTAGCGGGAGCAGAGGAGCAGTACTTC,few,TRBD2,TRBJ2-7,TRBV20-1
CSALIGALNSNQPQHF,TGCAGTGCTTTGATTGGGGCATTAAATAGCAATCAGCCCCAGCATTTT,few,NA,TRBJ1-5,TRBV20-1
CASSLGTRDRVETQYF,TGTGCCAGCAGCTTGGGAACCCGGGACAGGGTAGAGACCCAGTACTTC,many,TRBD1,TRBJ2-5,TRBV11-2
CASSLATLAGGTDTQYF,TGCGCCAGCAGCTTGGCTACACTAGCGGGGGGCACAGATACGCAGTATTTT,NA,TRBD2,TRBJ2-3,TRBV5-1
CASSSEGGRAEAFF,TGTGCCAGCAGTTCCGAGGGGGGGAGGGCTGAAGCTTTCTTT,NA,NA,TRBJ1-1,TRBV12-3/TRBV12-4
CASGQIQGGTEAFF,TGCGCCAGCGGACAGATACAGGGTGGAACTGAAGCTTTCTTT,NA,NA,TRBJ1-1,TRBV5-1
CSARTDRSNTGELFF,TGCAGCGCCAGAACCGACCGCTCTAACACCGGGGAGCTGTTTTTT,NA,NA,TRBJ2-2,TRBV29-1
CASGGSLGTYGYTF,TGTGCCAGCGGGGGCTCCCTGGGAACCTATGGCTACACCTTC,NA,NA,TRBJ1-2,TRBV7-3
CASSEQGPGEQFF,TGTGCCAGCAGCGAGCAGGGTCCGGGTGAGCAGTTCTTC,many,NA,TRBJ2-1,TRBV7-3
CAWSVVAESSYGYTF,TGTGCCTGGAGTGTGGTGGCAGAAAGTTCTTATGGCTACACCTTC,NA,NA,TRBJ1-2,TRBV30
CASSLTAFTDTQYF,TGTGCCAGCAGCTTGACCGCCTTCACAGATACGCAGTATTTT,NA,NA,TRBJ2-3,TRBV7-2
CASSPDSGREQYF,TGCGCCAGCAGCCCAGACTCGGGACGGGAGCAGTACTTC,NA,NA,TRBJ2-7,TRBV5-1
CASSLSEDREQFF,TGTGCCAGCAGCTTATCCGAGGACAGGGAGCAGTTCTTC,NA,TRBD1,TRBJ2-1,TRBV7-3
CASSKKLDANTEAFF,TGTGCCAGCAGCAAAAAACTTGACGCGAACACTGAAGCTTTCTTT,few,NA,TRBJ1-1,TRBV11-2
CASSRGDGANYGYTF,TGCGCCAGCAGCCGGGGGGATGGAGCTAACTATGGCTACACCTTC,few,NA,TRBJ1-2,TRBV4-3
CASTQPGSWQPQHF,TGTGCCAGCACCCAACCGGGGTCTTGGCAGCCCCAGCATTTT,many,NA,TRBJ1-5,TRBV12-3/TRBV12-4
CASSAVLSYTF,TGTGCCAGCAGTGCAGTCCTGAGCTACACCTTC,NA,NA,TRBJ1-2,TRBV2
CASSQGAVGYYEQYF,TGCGCCAGCAGCCAAGGGGCGGTGGGGTACTACGAGCAGTACTTC,NA,NA,TRBJ2-7,TRBV4-3